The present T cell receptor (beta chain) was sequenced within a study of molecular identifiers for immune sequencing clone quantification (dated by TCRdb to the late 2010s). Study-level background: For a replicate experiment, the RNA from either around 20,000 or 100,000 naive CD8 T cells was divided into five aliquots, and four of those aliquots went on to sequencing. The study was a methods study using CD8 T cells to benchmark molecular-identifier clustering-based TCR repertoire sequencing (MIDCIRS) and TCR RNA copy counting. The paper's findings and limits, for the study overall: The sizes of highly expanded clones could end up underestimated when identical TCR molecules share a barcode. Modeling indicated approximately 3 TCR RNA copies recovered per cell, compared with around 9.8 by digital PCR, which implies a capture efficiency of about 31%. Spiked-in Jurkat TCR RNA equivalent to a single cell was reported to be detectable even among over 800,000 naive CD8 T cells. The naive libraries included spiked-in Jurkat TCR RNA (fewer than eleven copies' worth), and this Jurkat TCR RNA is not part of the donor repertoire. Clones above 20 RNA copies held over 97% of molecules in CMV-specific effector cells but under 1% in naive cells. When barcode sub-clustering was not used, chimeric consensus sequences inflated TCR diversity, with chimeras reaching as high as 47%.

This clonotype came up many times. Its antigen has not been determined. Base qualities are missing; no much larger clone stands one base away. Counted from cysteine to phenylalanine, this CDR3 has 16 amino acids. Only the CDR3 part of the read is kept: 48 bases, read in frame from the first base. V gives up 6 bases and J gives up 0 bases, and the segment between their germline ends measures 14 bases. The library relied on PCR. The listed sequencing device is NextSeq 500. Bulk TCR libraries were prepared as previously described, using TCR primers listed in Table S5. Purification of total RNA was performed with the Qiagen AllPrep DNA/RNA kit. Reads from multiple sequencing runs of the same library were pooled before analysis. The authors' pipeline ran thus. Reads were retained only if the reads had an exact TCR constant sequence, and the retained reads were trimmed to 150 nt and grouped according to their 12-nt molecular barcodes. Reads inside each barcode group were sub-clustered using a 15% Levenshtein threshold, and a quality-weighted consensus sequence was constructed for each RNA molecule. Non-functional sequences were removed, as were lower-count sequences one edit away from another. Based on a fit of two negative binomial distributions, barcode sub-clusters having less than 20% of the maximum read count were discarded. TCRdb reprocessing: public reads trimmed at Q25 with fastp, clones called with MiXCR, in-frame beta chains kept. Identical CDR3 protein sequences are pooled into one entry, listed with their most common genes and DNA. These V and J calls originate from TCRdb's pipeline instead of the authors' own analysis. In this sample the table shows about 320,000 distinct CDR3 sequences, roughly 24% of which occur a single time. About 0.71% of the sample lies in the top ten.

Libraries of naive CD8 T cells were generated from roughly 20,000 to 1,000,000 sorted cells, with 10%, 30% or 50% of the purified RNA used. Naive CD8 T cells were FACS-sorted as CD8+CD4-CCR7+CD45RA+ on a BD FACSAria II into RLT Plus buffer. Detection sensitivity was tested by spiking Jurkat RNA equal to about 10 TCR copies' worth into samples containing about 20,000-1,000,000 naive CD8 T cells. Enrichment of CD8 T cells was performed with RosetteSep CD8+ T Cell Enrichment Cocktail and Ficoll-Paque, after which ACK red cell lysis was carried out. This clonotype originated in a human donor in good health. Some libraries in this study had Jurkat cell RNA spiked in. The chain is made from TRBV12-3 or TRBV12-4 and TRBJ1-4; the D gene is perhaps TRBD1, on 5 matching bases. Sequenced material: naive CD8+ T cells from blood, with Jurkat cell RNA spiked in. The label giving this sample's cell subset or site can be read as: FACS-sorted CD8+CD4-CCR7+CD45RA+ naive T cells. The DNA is TGTGCCAGCAGCCCCTCTCGGGGGGCAACTAATGAAAAACTGTTTTTT. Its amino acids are CASSPSRGATNEKLFF.